This T cell receptor (beta chain) was observed in a study of cytomegalovirus exposure and HLA in healthy donors. PCR primers comprised 60 Vbeta and 13 Jbeta primers. TCRdb's copy holds only in-frame clones and misses some; the assay was immunoSEQ multiplex PCR. The sample has some 90,000 clones, over 75% seen once; the top ten hold about 4.5%. The count of this clone is one. Among the donors, all were healthy bone marrow donors. V lost 5 bases and J 2 bases, leaving 15 bases between the germline ends. The CDR3 length is 16 residues. Per germline, CDR1 SGHVS and CDR2 FQNEAQ. Input material: PBMCs. J is TRBJ2-2 and V is TRBV7-8; the D gene is possibly TRBD1 (5 bases). This receptor was identified in a male donor in good health and CMV-seropositive. Here the CDR3 DNA reads TGTGCCAGCAGCCCTTTGTGGGGCTACAACACCGGGGAGCTGTTTTTT. It codes for CASSPLWGYNTGELFF.